This T cell receptor beta chain came from a study of T-cell reconstitution after alpha-beta-depleted transplantation in children. Study conclusions and caveats: Elevated TCRbeta diversity at day 60 was traced, in some patients, to surviving recipient T cells and thymic progenitors. It was reported that alpha-beta T cells came from several hundred expanded graft clones (about two months after transplant). At one year after transplant, newly produced T cells mostly accounted for T-cell counts and diversity.

Notes on this clonotype: Antigen specificity is unknown.

This CDR3 is 14 amino acids long. Trimming stripped 5 bases from V and 2 bases from J, with 11 bases between. Germline V lookup: CDR1 MNHNS, CDR2 SASEGT. A library of TCRbeta sequences, prepared with unique molecular identifiers, was generated. Via MiXCR, TCRdb re-called the PCR reads, giving one row per CDR3 protein. Of 200,000 to 250,000 distinct CDR3 sequences listed, 7.5% to 9.5% were seen once; the top ten hold 35%. The TCR originated in a male patient between 2 and 15 years old who had a stem cell transplant for acute myeloid leukemia, so the T cells may come from the graft donor. The chain joins TRBV6-1 to TRBJ2-3; D is uncertain. The specimen comprised PBMCs, mostly from graft donor cells, sampled 360 days after TCRalphabeta/CD19-depleted stem cell transplant. CDR3 sequence reads: CASSMTDPTDTQYF. The CDR3 coding sequence is TGTGCCAGCAGTATGACCGATCCCACAGATACGCAGTATTTT.